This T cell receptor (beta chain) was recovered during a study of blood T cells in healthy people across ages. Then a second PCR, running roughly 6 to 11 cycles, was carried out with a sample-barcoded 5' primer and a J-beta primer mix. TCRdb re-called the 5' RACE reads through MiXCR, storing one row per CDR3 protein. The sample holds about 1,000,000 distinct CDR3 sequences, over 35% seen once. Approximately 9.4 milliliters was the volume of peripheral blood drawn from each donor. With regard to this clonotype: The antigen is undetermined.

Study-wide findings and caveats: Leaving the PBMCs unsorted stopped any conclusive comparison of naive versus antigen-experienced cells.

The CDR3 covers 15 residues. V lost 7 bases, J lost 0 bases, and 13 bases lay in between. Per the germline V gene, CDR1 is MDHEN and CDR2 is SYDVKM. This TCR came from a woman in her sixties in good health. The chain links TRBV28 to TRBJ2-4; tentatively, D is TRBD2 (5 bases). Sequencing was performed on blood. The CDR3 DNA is TGTGCCAGCACCCTACGGGGTCCAGCCAAAAACATTCAGTACTTC. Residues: CASTLRGPAKNIQYF.